This T cell receptor beta chain is drawn from a study of shared clonotypes between healthy human individuals. The CDR3 spans 12 residues. V was shortened by 5 bases and J by 7 bases, with 9 bases between the two germline ends. In germline, CDR1 is LNHDA, CDR2 SQIVND (reference sequence). Cells designated naive CD8 were CD45RO-negative and were positively selected for CCR7, with terminally differentiated effector memory CD45RA+ cells excluded. This table comes from immunoSEQ multiplex PCR, and its TCRdb copy is limited to in-frame clones, with some not included. Of millions of clones in the sample, roughly 91% were seen once. A note on this clone: Additional DNA sequences in this sample encode the identical CDR3.

The sample taken for sequencing was naive CD8+ T cells from PBMCs. The rearrangement links TRBV19 to TRBJ2-1, with a possible D match to TRBD1 (5 bases). This TCR was recovered from a man younger than 35 in good health. Some clones in this sample may be carry-over from other donors' samples. CDR3 protein: CASSPPGNEQFF. CDR3 coding DNA: TGTGCCAGTAGTCCTCCAGGGAATGAGCAGTTCTTC.